This is a list of T cell receptor beta chains from one sample in a study of blood T cell repertoires in COVID-19. The table came from immunoSEQ multiplex PCR; TCRdb's copy has only in-frame clones and leaves some out. The data hold roughly 200,000 clones, with 75% to 90% observed a single time. Sequenced: PBMCs or T cells enriched from blood (not recorded which). The source of these receptors is a woman in her thirties who had been exposed to COVID-19. Both conserved end residues are part of each CDR3. Each record gives: D gene, clone size, J gene, V gene, CDR3 length, CDR3 protein, CDR3 DNA. A D gene is named only where the DNA matches it firmly. Some rows have no size entry. The others give once, few or many, or a class for an expanded clone.

TRBD2,NA,TRBJ2-1,TRBV14,16,CASSQPPGLGSNEQFF,TGTGCCAGCAGCCAACCCCCGGGACTAGGGTCCAATGAGCAGTTCTTC
NA,NA,TRBJ1-5,TRBV6-5,16,CASSYRGTTPFRYQHF,TGTGCCAGCAGTTACCGAGGGACAACCCCCTTTCGTTACCAGCATTTT
NA,NA,TRBJ1-6,TRBV10-2,14,CASRTLSYNSPLHF,TGCGCCAGCAGGACACTCTCCTATAATTCACCCCTCCACTTT
TRBD2,NA,TRBJ2-3,TRBV3-1/TRBV3-2,13,CASSSGEGRSEYF,TGTGCCAGCAGCTCGGGGGAGGGACGCTCGGAGTATTTT
TRBD1,NA,TRBJ1-1,TRBV5-1,14,CASSSQGGSTEAFF,TGCGCCAGCAGCTCACAGGGGGGGAGCACTGAAGCTTTCTTT
NA,NA,TRBJ1-6,TRBV6-5,14,CASSYEGYNSPLHF,TGTGCCAGCAGTTACGAGGGATATAATTCACCCCTCCACTTT
NA,NA,TRBJ1-1,TRBV2,16,CASSAPKRTQNTEAFF,TGTGCCAGCAGTGCACCGAAGCGAACACAAAACACTGAAGCTTTCTTT
NA,once,TRBJ2-1,TRBV19,19,CASSIETEGSTIRKIEQFF,TGTGCCAGTAGTATCGAGACTGAGGGTTCCACAATCCGAAAAATTGAGCAGTTCTTC
TRBD1,NA,TRBJ1-1,TRBV7-9,18,CASSNPLDRDTWDTEAFF,TGTGCCAGCAGCAATCCCCTTGACAGGGATACCTGGGACACTGAAGCTTTCTTT
NA,NA,TRBJ2-2,TRBV29-1,12,CSVAPGTGELFF,TGCAGCGTGGCCCCAGGCACCGGGGAGCTGTTTTTT
TRBD2,NA,TRBJ2-7,TRBV18,16,CASSPASGTDSYEQYF,TGTGCCAGCTCACCGGCTAGCGGGACTGACTCCTACGAGCAGTACTTC
TRBD1,NA,TRBJ1-3,TRBV9,17,CASSVAVQGISGNTIYF,TGTGCCAGCAGCGTAGCTGTACAGGGGATCTCTGGAAACACCATATATTTT
TRBD1,NA,TRBJ1-3,TRBV5-1,15,CASSLGRQGLNTIYF,TGCGCCAGCAGCTTGGGTCGACAGGGTCTAAACACCATATATTTT
NA,NA,TRBJ2-3,TRBV30,15,CAWSVTGGARGTQYF,TGTGCCTGGAGTGTAACAGGCGGGGCGCGGGGTACGCAGTATTTT
NA,once,TRBJ1-1,TRBV7-9,15,CASSLVSGGNTEAFF,TGTGCCAGCAGCTTAGTATCGGGGGGCAACACTGAAGCTTTCTTT
NA,NA,TRBJ1-1,TRBV6-1,13,CASSEAPNTEAFF,TGTGCCAGCAGTGAAGCTCCAAACACTGAAGCTTTCTTT
NA,NA,TRBJ1-6,TRBV6-1,14,CASSEATTISPLHF,TGTGCCAGCAGTGAAGCGACGACAATTTCACCCCTCCACTTT